Below, 6 T cell receptor beta chains from the same sample are listed, as sequenced in a study of cytomegalovirus exposure and HLA in healthy donors. The PCR ran on 60 Vbeta and 13 Jbeta primers. The assay was immunoSEQ multiplex PCR, and TCRdb's table has in-frame clones only and misses some. The repertoire consists of about 38,000 clones, with about 66% occurring once and the leading ten covering 18%. Sequencing was performed on PBMCs. All receptors derive from a middle-aged man in good health and CMV-seropositive.

In this sample, this clone is large (0.1 to 1%). The V and J genes are TRBV6-5 and TRBJ1-2; 7 bases map to TRBD1. Germline trimming cut 6 bases from V and 8 bases from J; bases unmatched to any gene: 6. The CDR3 covers 12 residues. Germline loops: CDR1 MNHEY, CDR2 SVGAGI. In DNA, the CDR3 is TGTGCCAGCAGGGGGACAGACAGGGGCTACACCTTC. It yields the protein CASRGTDRGYTF.

The gene calls are TRBV7-8 and TRBJ2-3, with 8 bases lining up with TRBD1. With V trimmed by 5 bases and J by 1 base, 2 bases remained unmatched. CDR1 is SGHVS and CDR2 is FQNEAQ in the germline V gene. The length of the CDR3 is 14 residues. CDR3 nucleotide sequence: TGTGCCAGCAGCCCGGACAGGGGCACAGATACGCAGTATTTT. It translates to CASSPDRGTDTQYF.

The chain is built from TRBV11-3 and TRBJ1-2; 7 nucleotides match TRBD1. Germline assignment: CDR1 SGHNT and CDR2 YENEEA. The CDR3 totals 13 residues. With 5 bases clipped from V and 8 bases from J, the junction kept 8 bases outside the gene matches. The CDR3 DNA is TGTGCCAGCAGCCGTACAGGGGAAGGGGGCTACACCTTC. It encodes CASSRTGEGGYTF.

The chain carries TRBV5-5 and TRBJ2-7; TRBD1 agrees at 9 bases. The germline V gene encodes CDR1 SGHKS and CDR2 YYEKEE (reference sequence). V lost 4 bases to trimming and J lost 7 bases; unmatched junction nucleotides: 9. The length of the CDR3 is 14 residues. The CDR3 reads CASSPGQGYREQYF. The CDR3 region has the DNA TGTGCCAGCAGCCCTGGACAGGGGTATAGGGAGCAGTACTTC.

The chain uses TRBV4-2 and TRBJ2-5, with D perhaps matching TRBD2 (5 bases). Germline V CDR1 and CDR2: LGHNA, YNFKEQ. Trimming shortened V by 1 base and J by 5 bases, and 17 bases separated the two germline ends. CDR3 length: 16 amino acids. In DNA, the CDR3 is TGTGCCAGCAGCCAAGGAGCCCCGGGGAGTCGGGAGACCCAGTACTTC. Its protein product is CASSQGAPGSRETQYF.

CDR3 region: CAISVGASNTGELFF. CDR3 DNA sequence: TGTGCCATCAGTGTTGGGGCCTCGAACACCGGGGAGCTGTTTTTT. The chain couples TRBV10-3 to TRBJ2-2; possibly TRBD1 for D (5 bases). There are 15 residues in the CDR3. CDR1 is ENHRY, CDR2 SYGVKD, per germline. V was clipped by 4 bases and J by 0 bases, with 9 bases between them.